This T cell receptor beta chain originates from a study of T cells after yellow fever vaccination. Study-wide background: Preparation of the low-cell-number fractions used SMART-Seq v4 Ultra Low Input. Study-wide results and limits: There was a small share of clonotypes that showed up in both the CD4 and CD8 compartments. Contaminants from the bulk population, in the form of abundant clonotypes, could be found in FACS-sorted repertoires.

The CDR3 covers 16 residues. The J segment lost 0 bases and the V segment lost 3 bases, leaving 4 bases of the junction unmatched. Germline values: CDR1 SGHNT, CDR2 YYREEE (reference sequence). In this sample, this clonotype turned up a few times. No antigen is known for it. The TCR cDNA carried a universal primer site and UMIs from 5'RACE template switching. Via MiXCR, TCRdb re-called the 5' RACE reads, giving one row per CDR3 protein. The sample shows 250,000 to 400,000 distinct CDR3 sequences, roughly 4.3% of them seen only once. Sample: PBMCs, taken 5 days after the yellow fever booster vaccination. The chain carries TRBV5-4 and TRBJ2-2, with 8 bases that match TRBD2. The receptor's source is a man between 18 and 29 years old who received the YFV17D yellow fever vaccine. CDR3 sequence reads: CASSWARGANTGELFF. The CDR3 DNA reads as TGTGCCAGCAGCTGGGCGCGGGGGGCGAACACCGGGGAGCTGTTTTTT. The whole variable domain, filled in from reference TRBV5-4 and TRBJ2-2, reads ETGVTQSPTHLIKTRGQQVTLRCSSQSGHNTVSWYQQALGQGPQFIFQYYREEENGRGNFPPRFSGLQFPNYSSELNVNALELDDSALYLCASSWARGANTGELFFGEGSRLTVL.